Listed below are T cell receptor beta chains from one sample, sequenced in a study of T cell repertoires in cytomegalovirus infection. TCRdb passed the reads through MiXCR, listing each CDR3 protein once. The profile covers around 300,000 distinct CDR3 sequences, with 8% to 9.5% appearing a single time and 3.5% to 4.5% taken by the ten largest. Material for sequencing was PBMCs. The receptor set was obtained from a human donor in good health (CMV status not recorded). Some clones in this sample may be carry-over from other donors' samples. CDR3s include the opening cysteine and the closing phenylalanine or tryptophan. The order of the fields is CDR3 DNA, CDR3 protein, J gene, clone size, V gene, D gene. A D gene is named only where the DNA matches it firmly. A row's size may be missing; if present it is once, few, many or a size class.

TGTGCCAGCAGCCCCACTGTAAGGTACAATGAGCAGTTCTTC | CASSPTVRYNEQFF | TRBJ2-1 | . | TRBV6-2/TRBV6-3 | .
TGTGCCAGCAGCTCTACCGACACAGATACGCAGTATTTT | CASSSTDTDTQYF | TRBJ2-3 | . | TRBV7-9 | .
TGTGCCAGCAGCTTATTTGGCCAGGGATCCTACGAGCAGTACTTC | CASSLFGQGSYEQYF | TRBJ2-7 | many | TRBV7-6 | .
TGCGCCAGCAGCCCGAGGGGGAGCCTGAACACTGAAGCTTTCTTT | CASSPRGSLNTEAFF | TRBJ1-1 | many | TRBV4-3 | .
TGTGCCAGCCGAATTACAGCAAATCAGCCCCAGCATTTT | CASRITANQPQHF | TRBJ1-5 | few | TRBV19 | .
TGTGCCAGCAGGTACGGACAGACTCCCATCTACGAGCAGTACTTC | CASRYGQTPIYEQYF | TRBJ2-7 | few | TRBV6-5 | .
TGTGCCAGCAGCGAGGCGGGACAGTCTAACTATGGCTACACCTTC | CASSEAGQSNYGYTF | TRBJ1-2 | few | TRBV13 | TRBD1
TGTGCCAGCAGTTTCCGACAGAACACCTACGAGCAGTACTTC | CASSFRQNTYEQYF | TRBJ2-7 | . | TRBV12-3/TRBV12-4 | .
TGTGCCAGTAGTATGGGGACAGTAAATCAGCCCCAGCATTTT | CASSMGTVNQPQHF | TRBJ1-5 | many | TRBV19 | TRBD1
TGTGCCTGGAGTGTGGACAGTTACTATGGCTACACCTTC | CAWSVDSYYGYTF | TRBJ1-2 | . | TRBV30 | .
TGTGCCAGCAGGGTTGGGGGACAGGGTGCCAATGAGCAGTTCTTC | CASRVGGQGANEQFF | TRBJ2-1 | many | TRBV7-2 | TRBD1
TGTGCCAGCAGTTACTCGCGGGCTAGGGACACTGAAGCTTTCTTT | CASSYSRARDTEAFF | TRBJ1-1 | few | TRBV6-6 | .
TGCAGTGCGCCCTACCTGGGGGCACCTACGGGGGAGCAGTACTTC | CSAPYLGAPTGEQYF | TRBJ2-7 | few | TRBV20-1 | .
TGTGCCAGTACGGTTGGACGGGGAGAGACCCAGTACTTC | CASTVGRGETQYF | TRBJ2-5 | . | TRBV13 | .
TGTGCCAGCAGCTTGGACAGGCGGGGGTACAATGAGCAGTTCTTC | CASSLDRRGYNEQFF | TRBJ2-1 | many | TRBV7-2 | .
TGTGCCAGCAGCCTCGGACAGTCCTCCTACGAGCAGTACTTC | CASSLGQSSYEQYF | TRBJ2-7 | many | TRBV7-2 | .
TGTGCCAGTATTAGCGACAATGAGCAGTTCTTC | CASISDNEQFF | TRBJ2-1 | . | TRBV28 | .
TGTGCCAGCAGTTACAGTGGGACTAGCTTCCTTCGAACAGATACGCAGTATTTT | CASSYSGTSFLRTDTQYF | TRBJ2-3 | . | TRBV6-5 | TRBD2
TGTGCCAGCAGCCCCAAGAACAGGGGGGGCTCAACTAATGAAAAACTGTTTTTT | CASSPKNRGGSTNEKLFF | TRBJ1-4 | . | TRBV7-9 | TRBD1
TGTGCCAGCAGTTACCCTACCGGACTAGCGAGAGCGATACACTACGAGCAGTACTTC | CASSYPTGLARAIHYEQYF | TRBJ2-7 | few | TRBV6-2/TRBV6-3 | TRBD2
TGTGCCAGCAGCTTAGAGGGGACTCCGGGACTAGCTCACGAGCAGTACTTC | CASSLEGTPGLAHEQYF | TRBJ2-7 | many | TRBV7-2 | TRBD2
TGCGCCAGCAGCCAAGAGATTACAAACGGCTATGGCTACACCTTC | CASSQEITNGYGYTF | TRBJ1-2 | few | TRBV4-1 | .
TGTGCCAGCAGCGAACAGGGGCGCAGTGACTATGGCTACACCTTC | CASSEQGRSDYGYTF | TRBJ1-2 | few | TRBV6-8 | TRBD1
TGTGCCAGCATGGGGGAGTTGAGTCAGCCCCAGCATTTT | CASMGELSQPQHF | TRBJ1-5 | . | TRBV2 | .